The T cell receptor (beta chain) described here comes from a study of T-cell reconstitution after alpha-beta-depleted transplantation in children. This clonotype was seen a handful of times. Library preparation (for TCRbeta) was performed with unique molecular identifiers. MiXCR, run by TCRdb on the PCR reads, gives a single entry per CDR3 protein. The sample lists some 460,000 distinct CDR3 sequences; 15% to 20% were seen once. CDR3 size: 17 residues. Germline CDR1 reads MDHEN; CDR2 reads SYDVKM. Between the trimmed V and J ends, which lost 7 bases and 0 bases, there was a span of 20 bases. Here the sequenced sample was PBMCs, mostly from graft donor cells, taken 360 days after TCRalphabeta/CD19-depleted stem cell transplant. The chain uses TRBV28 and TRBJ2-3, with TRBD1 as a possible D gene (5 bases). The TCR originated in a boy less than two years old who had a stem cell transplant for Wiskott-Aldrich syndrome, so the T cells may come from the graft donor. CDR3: CASITSQVPLSTDTQYF. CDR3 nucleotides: TGTGCCAGCATCACATCACAGGTGCCCCTTAGCACAGATACGCAGTATTTT.